Shown below are 18 T cell receptor beta chains from a single sample sequenced in a study of T cells expressing NK-cell markers. Each CDR3 protein gets one entry in TCRdb, which reprocessed the 5' RACE reads and gives no DNA. The sample's table shows roughly 350,000 distinct CDR3 sequences. Sequencing was carried out using blood T cells: a sorted CD56 or NKG2C T cell subset, CD4+ or CD8+ T cells, or bulk PBMC T cells (not recorded which). The receptors shown here come from a man aged 18 to 69 in good health.

The chain carries TRBV6-1 and TRBJ2-3; the TCRdb D gene call, TRBD2, has no DNA to confirm it. Germline lookup yields CDR1 MNHNS and CDR2 SASEGT. The CDR3 is 14 residues long. The CDR3 reads CASRRWESADTQYF.

CDR3 region: CASSYTIPTGSYEQYF. This chain connects TRBV6-5 to TRBJ2-7; TCRdb gives TRBD1 as the D gene, but with no DNA this cannot be confirmed. This CDR3 comprises 16 residues. CDR1 and CDR2 (germline): MNHEY, SVGAGI.

The CDR3 protein is CASSEYGGWDTGELFF. This chain joins TRBV25-1 and TRBJ2-2; TCRdb selects TRBD2, and the lack of DNA leaves this call unchecked. Germline CDR1 MGHDK, CDR2 SYGVNS. This CDR3 comprises 16 residues.

This sequence joins TRBV15 and TRBJ1-6; the D call of TRBD1 rests on TCRdb alone, since no DNA is present to check it. The germline V gene has CDR1 LNHNV and CDR2 YYDKDF (reference sequence). The CDR3 is 15 amino acids. The CDR3 loop is CATSGRQAKNSPLHF.

The chain employs TRBV30 and TRBJ2-5; without DNA, the TCRdb call of TRBD1 cannot be checked. Germline lookup yields CDR1 GTSNPN and CDR2 SVGIG (reference sequence). The CDR3 covers 17 residues. The CDR3 here is CAWSDRQGRRLQETQYF.

The chain has TRBV3-1 and TRBJ2-5; the D call from TCRdb, TRBD2, cannot be confirmed without DNA. Germline values: CDR1 LGHDT, CDR2 YNNKEL (reference sequence). The CDR3 extends over 16 amino acids. The CDR3 here is CASSPHRLADQETQYF.

The chain recombines TRBV6-1 with TRBJ2-7. The germline gives CDR1 MNHNS, CDR2 SASEGT. The CDR3 length is 13 residues. The CDR3 reads CASRRGPRYEQYF.

The chain employs TRBV20-1 and TRBJ1-2; the D call from TCRdb, TRBD1, cannot be confirmed without DNA. Germline V gene data show CDR1 as DFQATT and CDR2 as SNEGSKA (reference sequence). The CDR3 extends over 12 amino acids. The CDR3 protein is CSAIPPNYGYTF.

The chain uses TRBV2 and TRBJ2-1; the D call of TRBD1 rests on TCRdb alone, since no DNA is present to check it. Germline assignment: CDR1 SNHLY and CDR2 FYNNEI. The CDR3 sequence is 16 residues long. The chain's CDR3 is CASSARTGPQYSEQFF.

CDR3: CASSLALGYSTYNEQFF. The gene calls are TRBV7-9 and TRBJ2-1. The V gene's germline CDR1 is SEHNR and CDR2 FQNEAQ (reference sequence). The CDR3 consists of 17 residues.

This chain joins TRBV28 and TRBJ2-2; the TCRdb call, TRBD1, lacks DNA for checking. The CDR3 has 14 amino acids. Germline V gene lookup returns CDR1 MDHEN and CDR2 SYDVKM. CDR3: CASSLLGPTGELFF.

The CDR3 spells CASSGGLIGTDTQYF. The genes are TRBV7-9 and TRBJ2-3; with no DNA, the TCRdb D assignment of TRBD2 cannot be verified. CDR1 is SEHNR and CDR2 is FQNEAQ in the germline V gene (reference sequence). This CDR3 has 15 amino acids. The full variable domain, with the rest looked up from reference TRBV7-9 and TRBJ2-3, is DTGVSQNPRHKITKRGQNVTFRCDPISEHNRLYWYRQTLGQGPEFLTYFQNEAQLEKSRLLSDRFSAERPKGSFSTLEIQRTEQGDSAMYLCASSGGLIGTDTQYFGPGTRLTVL.

This chain connects TRBV29-1 to TRBJ1-2; TCRdb returns TRBD1, unconfirmable since there is no DNA. Germline-derived CDR1 and CDR2 are SQVTM and ANQGSEA. CDR3 length equals 14 residues. CDR3 amino acids: CSVTDRVVSYGYTF.

The chain recombines TRBV12-3 or TRBV12-4 with TRBJ1-2; absent DNA, TCRdb's TRBD1 call cannot be checked. This CDR3 has 15 amino acids. This CDR3 reads CASSPRQGGIYGYTF.

CDR3: CSARNSNSPLHF. The chain couples TRBV29-1 to TRBJ1-6. Germline lookup yields CDR1 SQVTM and CDR2 ANQGSEA. This CDR3 has 12 residues.

The chain employs TRBV28 and TRBJ2-7; TCRdb's D call, TRBD1, is unchecked because there is no DNA. CDR1 is MDHEN and CDR2 is SYDVKM in the germline V gene. This CDR3 has 16 amino acids. The CDR3 protein is CASSWPRRGQPYEQYF.

The chain couples TRBV6-6 to TRBJ2-5; TCRdb's assignment of TRBD1 cannot be checked, as there is no DNA. The CDR3 is 13 amino acids. Germline values: CDR1 MNHNY, CDR2 SVGAGI (reference sequence). CDR3 protein: CASSNRDRETQYF.

The V and J genes are TRBV2 and TRBJ1-3. Germline V gene lookup returns CDR1 SNHLY and CDR2 FYNNEI. The CDR3 spans 15 residues. The CDR3 sequence is CASRSQSFNGNTIYF.